The clone carrying this TCR beta chain was seen many times. Its antigen is unknown. The sample comes from a study of human T cells and chemical hapten exposure. Across the study: Largely, small differences in pooled library volume made per-sample TCR yields vary.

Per germline, CDR1 MGHRA and CDR2 YSYEKL. The length of the CDR3 is 16 residues. The V and J ends lost 0 bases and 9 bases respectively, with 18 bases between them. Study outcomes and limitations: Given that the donors had alopecia, their immune response may differ from that seen in healthy people.

The time point: patch test 1, 2 weeks after DPC sensitization. Documented treatment: therapeutic diphenylcyclopropenone sensitization with weekly scalp DPC. In TCRdb, the RACE reads were re-called with MiXCR into one record per CDR3 protein. The table lists nearly 350,000 distinct CDR3 sequences, approximately 6.3% of them singletons. Here the sequenced sample was whole blood, taken in connection with sensitization to the hapten diphenylcyclopropenone (DPC). The chain couples TRBV4-1 to TRBJ2-1, with D hard to call. This receptor was obtained from a woman younger than 35 with alopecia areata. Some clones in this sample may be carry-over from other donors' samples. The CDR3, as DNA: TGCGCCAGCAGCCAAGATTTGAACCACGTGACGGGTGAGCAGTTCTTC. It translates to CASSQDLNHVTGEQFF.